The clone carrying this TCR beta chain occurred a few times. Its antigen is not known. These data come from a study of CD8 T cells in ankylosing spondylitis. Study-wide results and limits: Seven to nine highly homologous variants formed a TCR beta motif that appeared characteristic of ankylosing spondylitis blood.

Generation of TCR beta libraries employed quantitative 5'-RACE incorporating molecular barcodes. TCRdb independently ran MiXCR on the 5' RACE reads; one entry per CDR3 protein. The profile covers some 330,000 distinct CDR3 sequences, with 7% to 9% appearing a single time and roughly 15% taken by the ten largest. The sequencing input was blood, either unsorted or a sorted T cell fraction (not recorded which). This TCR was sampled from a male donor with ankylosing spondylitis.

CDR3 loop: CASSLVSASYEQYF. Here the CDR3 DNA reads TGTGCCAGCAGCTTAGTTTCGGCCTCCTACGAGCAGTACTTC. The rearrangement joins TRBV7-2 to TRBJ2-7; D not resolved. Trimming removed 1 base from V and 0 bases from J, with 7 bases in between. The CDR3 has 14 amino acids. Germline loops: CDR1 SGHTA, CDR2 FQGNSA.